The clone carrying this TCR beta chain was counted once. A much larger clonotype is one base distant, so this may be a read error. This sample is drawn from a study of tumor and adjacent non-tumor tissue in lung cancer. The library came from three nested PCR rounds adapted from ARM-PCR protocols. MiXCR was run by TCRdb on the multiplex PCR reads, yielding one entry per CDR3 protein. There are approximately 110,000 distinct CDR3 sequences in the sample; 60% to 70% occur only once, and 15% to 20% lies in the top ten. The template was RNA from unsorted bulk tissue. This non-tumor lung sample came from over 3 cm beyond the tumor edge. The CDR3 spans 13 residues. Germline V gene lookup returns CDR1 SGHAT and CDR2 FQNNGV.

Sequenced input: distant non-tumor lung tissue. The sequence came from a man in his fifties or sixties with non-small cell lung cancer. This rearrangement joins TRBV11-2 to TRBJ1-1; D is unresolved. The CDR3: CDSSSPQDTEAFF. The CDR3 DNA is TGTGACAGCAGCTCACCCCAGGATACTGAAGCTTTCTTT. The whole variable domain, remainder taken from reference TRBV11-2 and TRBJ1-1, is EAGVAQSPRYKIIEKRQSVAFWCNPISGHATLYWYQQILGQGPKLLIQFQNNGVVDDSQLPKDRFSAERLKGVDSTLKIQPAKLEDSAVYLCDSSSPQDTEAFFGQGTRLTVV.